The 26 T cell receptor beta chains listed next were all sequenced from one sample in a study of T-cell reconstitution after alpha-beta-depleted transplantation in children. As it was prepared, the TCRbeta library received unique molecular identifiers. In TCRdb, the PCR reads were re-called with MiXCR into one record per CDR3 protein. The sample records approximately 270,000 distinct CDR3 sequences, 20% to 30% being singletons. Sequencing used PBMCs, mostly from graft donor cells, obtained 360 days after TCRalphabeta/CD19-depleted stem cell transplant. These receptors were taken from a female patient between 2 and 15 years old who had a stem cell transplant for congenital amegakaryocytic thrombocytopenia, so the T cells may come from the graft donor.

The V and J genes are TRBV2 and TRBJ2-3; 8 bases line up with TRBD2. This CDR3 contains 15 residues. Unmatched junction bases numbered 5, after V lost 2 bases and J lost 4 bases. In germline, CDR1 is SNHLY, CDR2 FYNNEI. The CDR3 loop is CASSEWRGAADTQYF. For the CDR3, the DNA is TGTGCCAGCAGTGAATGGCGGGGGGCCGCAGATACGCAGTATTTT.

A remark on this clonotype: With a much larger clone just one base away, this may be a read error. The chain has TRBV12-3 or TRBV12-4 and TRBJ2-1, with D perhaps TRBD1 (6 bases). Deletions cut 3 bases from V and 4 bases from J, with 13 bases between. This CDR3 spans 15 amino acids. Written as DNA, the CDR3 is TGTGCCAGCAGTTTTGGGACATACAAATACAATGAGCAGTTCTTC. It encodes CASSFGTYKYNEQFF.

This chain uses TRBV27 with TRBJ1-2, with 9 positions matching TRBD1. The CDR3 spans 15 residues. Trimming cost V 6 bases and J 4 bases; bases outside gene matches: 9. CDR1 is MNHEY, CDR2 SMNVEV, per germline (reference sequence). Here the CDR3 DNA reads TGTGCCAGCAGCCTTACAGGGGGCCTTAGCTATGGCTACACCTTC. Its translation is CASSLTGGLSYGYTF.

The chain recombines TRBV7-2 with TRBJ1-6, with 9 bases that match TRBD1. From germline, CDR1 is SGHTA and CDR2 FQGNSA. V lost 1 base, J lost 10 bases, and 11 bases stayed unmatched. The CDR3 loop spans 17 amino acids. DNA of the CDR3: TGTGCCAGCAGCTTAGTCGCTTGGGACAGGGTCGGGTCACCCCTCCACTTT. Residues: CASSLVAWDRVGSPLHF.

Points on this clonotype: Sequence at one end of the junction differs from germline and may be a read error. CDR3 DNA: TGTGCCAGCAGCTTTGGGTTTAACGATGGCTACACCTTC. Its translation: CASSFGFNDGYTF. This chain connects TRBV7-2 to TRBJ1-2; no firm D call. There are 13 residues in the CDR3. From germline, CDR1 is SGHTA and CDR2 FQGNSA.

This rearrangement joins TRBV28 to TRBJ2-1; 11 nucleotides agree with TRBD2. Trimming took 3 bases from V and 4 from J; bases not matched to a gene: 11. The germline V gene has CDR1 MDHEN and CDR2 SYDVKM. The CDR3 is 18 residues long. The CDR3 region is CASSFPGRIAGGYNEQFF. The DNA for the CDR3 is TGTGCCAGCAGTTTTCCTGGGAGAATAGCGGGAGGGTACAATGAGCAGTTCTTC.

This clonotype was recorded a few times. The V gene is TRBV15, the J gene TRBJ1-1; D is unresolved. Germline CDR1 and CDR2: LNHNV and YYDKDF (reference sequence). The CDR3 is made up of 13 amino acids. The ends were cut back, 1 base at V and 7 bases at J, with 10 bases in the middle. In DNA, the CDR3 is TGTGCCACCAGCAGAGCGCAGTCTAATGAAGCTTTCTTT. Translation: CATSRAQSNEAFF.

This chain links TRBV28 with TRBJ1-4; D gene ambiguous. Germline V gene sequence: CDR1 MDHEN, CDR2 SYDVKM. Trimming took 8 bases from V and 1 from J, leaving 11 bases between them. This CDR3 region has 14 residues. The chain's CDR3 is CASSEPRTNEKLFF. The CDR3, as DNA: TGTGCCAGCTCCGAGCCCCGAACTAATGAAAAACTGTTTTTT.

The CDR3 here is CASSYSLPSGGTDTQYF. CDR3 nucleotide sequence: TGTGCCAGCAGTTACTCCCTGCCTAGCGGAGGCACAGATACGCAGTATTTT. This rearrangement joins TRBV6-2 or TRBV6-3 to TRBJ2-3; 7 nucleotides match TRBD2. CDR1 and CDR2 (germline): MNHEY, SVGEGT. The CDR3 is 17 amino acids. The J segment lost 1 base and the V segment lost 0 bases, leaving 7 bases of the junction unmatched.

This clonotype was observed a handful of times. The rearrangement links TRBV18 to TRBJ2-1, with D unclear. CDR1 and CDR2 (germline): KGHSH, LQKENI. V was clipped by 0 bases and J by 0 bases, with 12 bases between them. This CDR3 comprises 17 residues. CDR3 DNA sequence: TGTGCCAGCTCACCACCCTCAGGTACCCGCTCCTACAATGAGCAGTTCTTC. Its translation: CASSPPSGTRSYNEQFF.

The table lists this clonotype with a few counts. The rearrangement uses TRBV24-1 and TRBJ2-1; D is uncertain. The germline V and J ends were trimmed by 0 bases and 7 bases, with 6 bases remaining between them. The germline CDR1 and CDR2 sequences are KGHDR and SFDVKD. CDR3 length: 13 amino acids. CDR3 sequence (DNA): TGTGCCACCAGTGATTTGCTGGGAAATGAGCAGTTCTTC. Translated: CATSDLLGNEQFF.

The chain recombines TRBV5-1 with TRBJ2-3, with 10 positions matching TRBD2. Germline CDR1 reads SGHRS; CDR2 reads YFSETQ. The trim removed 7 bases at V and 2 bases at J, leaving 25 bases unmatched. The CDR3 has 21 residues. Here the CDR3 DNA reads TGCGCCAGCCAGAAATCGGCGGGGCTAGCGGGGGCCTGGGGGTACACAGATACGCAGTATTTT. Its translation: CASQKSAGLAGAWGYTDTQYF.

The CDR3 reads CASSYLTVQETQYF. CDR3 bases: TGTGCCAGCAGTTATTTGACAGTACAAGAGACCCAGTACTTC. The J gene is TRBJ2-5, the V gene TRBV6-5; D might be TRBD1 (5 bases). V lost 3 bases and J 2 bases, leaving 10 bases between the germline ends. This CDR3 spans 14 amino acids. Germline V gives CDR1 MNHEY, CDR2 SVGAGI.

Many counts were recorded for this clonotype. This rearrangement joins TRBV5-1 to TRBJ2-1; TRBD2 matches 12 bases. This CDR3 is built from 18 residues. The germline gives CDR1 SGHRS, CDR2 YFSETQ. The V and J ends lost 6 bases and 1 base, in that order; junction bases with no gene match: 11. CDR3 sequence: CASTTALAGGPSYNEQFF. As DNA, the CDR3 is TGCGCCAGCACGACGGCACTAGCGGGGGGTCCTTCCTACAATGAGCAGTTCTTC.

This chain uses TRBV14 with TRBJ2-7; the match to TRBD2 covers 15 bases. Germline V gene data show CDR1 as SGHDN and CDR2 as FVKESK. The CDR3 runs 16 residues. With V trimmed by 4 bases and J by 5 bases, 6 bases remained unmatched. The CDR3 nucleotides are TGTGCCAGCAGCCCACGGACTAGCGGGAGGGTCCACGAGCAGTACTTC. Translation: CASSPRTSGRVHEQYF.

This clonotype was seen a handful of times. The CDR3 spells CSWPLSGLAVISSYNEQFF. The DNA for the CDR3 is TGCAGCTGGCCCTTGTCGGGACTAGCGGTGATAAGCTCCTACAATGAGCAGTTCTTC. The gene calls are TRBV20-1 and TRBJ2-1; TRBD2 matches 11 bases. This CDR3 has 19 amino acids. Germline V CDR1 and CDR2: DFQATT, SNEGSKA (reference sequence).

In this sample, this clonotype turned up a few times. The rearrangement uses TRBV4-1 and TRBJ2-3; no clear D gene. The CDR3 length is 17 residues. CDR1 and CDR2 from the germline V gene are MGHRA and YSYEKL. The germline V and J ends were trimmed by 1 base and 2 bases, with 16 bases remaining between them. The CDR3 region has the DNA TGCGCCAGCAGCCAAGTTTGGCTTTATAGCCACACAGATACGCAGTATTTT. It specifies CASSQVWLYSHTDTQYF.

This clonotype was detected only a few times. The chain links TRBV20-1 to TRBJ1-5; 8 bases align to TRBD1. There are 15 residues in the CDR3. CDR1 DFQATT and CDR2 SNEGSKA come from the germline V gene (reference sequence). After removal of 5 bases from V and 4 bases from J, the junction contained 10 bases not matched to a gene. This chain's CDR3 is CSAETGTGNNQPQHF. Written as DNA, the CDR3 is TGCAGTGCTGAAACCGGGACAGGCAATAATCAGCCCCAGCATTTT.

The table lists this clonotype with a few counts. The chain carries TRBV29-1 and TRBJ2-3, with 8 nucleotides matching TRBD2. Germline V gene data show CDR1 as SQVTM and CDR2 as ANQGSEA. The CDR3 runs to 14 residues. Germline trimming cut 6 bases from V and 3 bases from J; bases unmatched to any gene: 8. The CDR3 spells CSVSTSGKTDTQYF. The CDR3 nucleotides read TGCAGCGTAAGCACTAGCGGAAAAACAGATACGCAGTATTTT.

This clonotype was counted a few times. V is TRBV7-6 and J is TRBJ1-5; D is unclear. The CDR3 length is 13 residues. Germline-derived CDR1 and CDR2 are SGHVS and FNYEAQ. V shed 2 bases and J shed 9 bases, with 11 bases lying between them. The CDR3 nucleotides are TGTGCCAGCAGCTTAACCCCTGAGGGGCCCCAGCATTTT. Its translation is CASSLTPEGPQHF.

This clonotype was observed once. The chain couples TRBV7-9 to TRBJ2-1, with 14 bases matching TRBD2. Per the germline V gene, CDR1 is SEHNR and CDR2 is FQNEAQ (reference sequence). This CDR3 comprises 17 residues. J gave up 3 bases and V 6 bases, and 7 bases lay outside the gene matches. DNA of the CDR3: TGTGCCAGCAGGTCCGGGACTAGCGGGAGTCGCTACAATGAGCAGTTCTTC. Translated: CASRSGTSGSRYNEQFF.

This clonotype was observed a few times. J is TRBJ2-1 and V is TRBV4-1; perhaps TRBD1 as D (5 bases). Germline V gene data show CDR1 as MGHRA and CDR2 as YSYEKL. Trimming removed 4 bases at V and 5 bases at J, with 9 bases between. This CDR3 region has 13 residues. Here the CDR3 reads CASSRQGHNEQFF. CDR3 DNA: TGCGCCAGCAGCCGCCAGGGCCACAATGAGCAGTTCTTC.

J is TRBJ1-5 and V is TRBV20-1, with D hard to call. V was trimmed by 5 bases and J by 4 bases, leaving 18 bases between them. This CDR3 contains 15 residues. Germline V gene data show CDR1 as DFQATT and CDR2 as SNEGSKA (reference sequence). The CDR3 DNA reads TGCAGTGCTTTAGCCACCCCTAAAAGGAATCAGCCCCAGCATTTT. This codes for CSALATPKRNQPQHF.

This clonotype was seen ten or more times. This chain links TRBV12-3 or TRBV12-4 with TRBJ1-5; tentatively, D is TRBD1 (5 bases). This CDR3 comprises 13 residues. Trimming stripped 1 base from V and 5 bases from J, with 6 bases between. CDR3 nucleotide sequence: TGTGCCAGCAGTTTAGGGGGGGATCAGCCCCAGCATTTT. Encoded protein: CASSLGGDQPQHF.

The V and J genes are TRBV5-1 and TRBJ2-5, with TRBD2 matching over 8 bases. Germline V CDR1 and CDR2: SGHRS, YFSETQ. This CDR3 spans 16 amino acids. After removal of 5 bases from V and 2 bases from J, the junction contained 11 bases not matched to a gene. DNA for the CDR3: TGCGCCAGCAGTCTTAGCGGGGTTTTCTTACAAGAGACCCAGTACTTC. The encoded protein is CASSLSGVFLQETQYF.

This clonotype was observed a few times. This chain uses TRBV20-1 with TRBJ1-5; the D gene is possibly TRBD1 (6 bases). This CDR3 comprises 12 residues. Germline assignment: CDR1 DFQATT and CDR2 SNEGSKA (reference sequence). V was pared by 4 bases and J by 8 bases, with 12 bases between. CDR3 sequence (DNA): TGCAGTGCTACCAGGACAGCGGAGCCCCAGCATTTT. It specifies CSATRTAEPQHF.